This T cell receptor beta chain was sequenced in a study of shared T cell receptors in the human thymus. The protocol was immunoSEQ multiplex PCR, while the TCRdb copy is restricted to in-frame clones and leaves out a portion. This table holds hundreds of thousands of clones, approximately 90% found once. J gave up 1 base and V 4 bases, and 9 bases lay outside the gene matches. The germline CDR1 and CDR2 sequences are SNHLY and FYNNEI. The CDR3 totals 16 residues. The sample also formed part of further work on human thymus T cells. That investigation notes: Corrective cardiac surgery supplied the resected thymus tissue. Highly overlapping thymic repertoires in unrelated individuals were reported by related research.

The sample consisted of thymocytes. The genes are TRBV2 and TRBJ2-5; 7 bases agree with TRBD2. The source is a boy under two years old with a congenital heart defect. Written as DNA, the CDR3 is TGTGCCAGCAGTGTTGTCGAGGGGAGGGTCCAAGAGACCCAGTACTTC. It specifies CASSVVEGRVQETQYF.